This T cell receptor beta chain was sequenced for a study of blood T cell repertoires in COVID-19. Across the study: The samples span acute and convalescent COVID-19 from the United States, Italy and Spain.

V dropped 4 bases and J dropped 2; count of bases not matched to a gene: 2. CDR3 length equals 14 residues. CDR1 SNHLY and CDR2 FYNNEI come from the germline V gene. This clone was detected only a few times. Participant-reported clinical history was the basis for cohort assignment. The repertoire was sequenced with immunoSEQ multiplex PCR; TCRdb's copy has only in-frame clones and lacks some. This sample has about 270,000 clones, with roughly 85% found just once. The TCR comes from a woman in her fifties or sixties with acute COVID-19. Sequenced sample: PBMCs or T cells enriched from blood (not recorded which). The chain carries TRBV2 and TRBJ2-7; 10 nucleotides match TRBD2. CDR3: CASSGTSGTYEQYF. The CDR3 DNA reads as TGTGCCAGCAGTGGGACTAGCGGTACCTACGAGCAGTACTTC. Filled out from reference TRBV2 and TRBJ2-7, the complete variable domain reads EPEVTQTPSHQVTQMGQEVILRCVPISNHLYFYWYRQILGQKVEFLVSFYNNEISEKSEIFDDQFSVERPDGSNFTLKIRSTKLEDSAMYFCASSGTSGTYEQYFGPGTRLTVT.